A selection of T cell receptor beta chains follows, all from one sample in a study of T-cell reconstitution after alpha-beta-depleted transplantation in children. One entry per CDR3 protein, called by TCRdb with MiXCR from the PCR reads. Among 440,000 or so distinct CDR3 sequences listed, over 40% were seen once. The sequences come from PBMCs, collected before TCRalphabeta/CD19-depleted stem cell transplant. The receptors here all came from a girl under 10 years old with aplastic anemia, due to receive a stem cell transplant. CDR3s include the opening cysteine and the closing phenylalanine or tryptophan. The D gene is left open where the match is weak. Expanded clones get a size class; other rows say once, few or many, or leave the size out.

len	d_gene	j_gene	v_gene	abundance	CDR3nt	CDR3aa
11	TRBD1	TRBJ2-3	TRBV20-1	-	TGCAGTGCTTACCAGGGGGTTACGCAGTATTTT	CSAYQGVTQYF
16	TRBD2	TRBJ2-2	TRBV5-1	-	TGCGCCAGCAGCCCGGCGGGGGTAGCGAACACCGGGGAGCTGTTTTTT	CASSPAGVANTGELFF
15	-	TRBJ2-7	TRBV7-9	few	TGTGCCAGCAGCTCAACCGGGACACCTCCCTACGAGCAGTACTTC	CASSSTGTPPYEQYF
12	-	TRBJ2-3	TRBV18	-	TGTGCCAGCTCTTCCCGCGGGTATACGCAGTATTTT	CASSSRGYTQYF
15	-	TRBJ1-5	TRBV5-6	few	TGTGCCAGCAGCCGGGGACATCCCAGCGGGCAGCCCCAGCATTTT	CASSRGHPSGQPQHF
14	-	TRBJ1-5	TRBV12-3/TRBV12-4	many	TGTGCCAGCAGACGTACAGAATCCAATCAGCCCCAGCATTTT	CASRRTESNQPQHF
17	TRBD2	TRBJ2-2	TRBV7-9	many	TGTGCCAGCAGCTTGCCTGGGACTAGTAGTTCCACCGGGGAGCTGTTTTTT	CASSLPGTSSSTGELFF
15	-	TRBJ2-3	TRBV29-1	many	TGCAGCGTTTCTCCGGGGGCCCATAGCACAGATACGCAGTATTTT	CSVSPGAHSTDTQYF
14	TRBD1	TRBJ1-5	TRBV20-1	-	TGCAGTGCTGAAGCAGGGGGCGGCAATCAGCCCCAGCATTTT	CSAEAGGGNQPQHF
14	TRBD2	TRBJ2-7	TRBV20-1	-	TGCAGTGCTAGAGATGGCGGGGGGGCAAAAGAGCAGTACTTC	CSARDGGGAKEQYF
15	-	TRBJ2-1	TRBV6-1	few	TGTGCCAGCAGTGGTACAGTTCATATAGTCTATGAGCAGTTCTTC	CASSGTVHIVYEQFF
12	-	TRBJ2-3	TRBV28	-	TGTGCCAGCGGTACTTCGAAAGATACGCAGTATTTT	CASGTSKDTQYF
18	-	TRBJ2-7	TRBV5-1	-	TGCGCCAGCAGCCAAGAACCCACGGTGGGGTTTGCAACCTACGAGCAGTACTTC	CASSQEPTVGFATYEQYF
17	-	TRBJ1-2	TRBV28	-	TGTGCCAGCAGTTCTTCCGTTCGCCGGGGGCAGAACTATGGCTACACCTTC	CASSSSVRRGQNYGYTF
12	-	TRBJ2-2	TRBV20-1	many	TGCAGTGCGCGGGAGAACACCGGGGAGCTGTTTTTT	CSARENTGELFF
15	TRBD1	TRBJ2-1	TRBV2	-	TGTGCCAGCAGTGGATGGACAGGGTCCTACAATGAGCAGTTCTTC	CASSGWTGSYNEQFF
16	-	TRBJ1-3	TRBV6-1	-	TGTGCCAGCAGTGAAGCATCCGGGGGCTCTGGAAACACCATATATTTT	CASSEASGGSGNTIYF
12	-	TRBJ2-5	TRBV6-5	few	TGTGCCAGCAGTTACTCAGGCGGGACCCAGTACTTC	CASSYSGGTQYF
10	-	TRBJ2-3	TRBV11-1	-	TGTGCCATCCCGGGACTTACGCAGTATTTT	CAIPGLTQYF
15	-	TRBJ1-4	TRBV5-1	many	TGCGCCAGCAGCTTGGGACTTGACAGCAATGAAAAACTGTTTTTT	CASSLGLDSNEKLFF
20	TRBD2	TRBJ2-1	TRBV18	-	TGTGCCAGCTCACCCAGGACTAGCGGGAGAACGTCGAGTTCCTACAATGAGCAGTTCTTC	CASSPRTSGRTSSSYNEQFF
15	TRBD2	TRBJ2-1	TRBV15	-	TGTGCCACCAGCAGCGGACTAGTAATCTACAATGAGCAGTTCTTC	CATSSGLVIYNEQFF
14	-	TRBJ2-7	TRBV5-5	-	TGTGCCAGCAGCGGGCGACTGGTGTCCTACGAGCAGTACTTC	CASSGRLVSYEQYF
16	TRBD1	TRBJ2-7	TRBV9	few	TGTGCCAGCAGCGGGATTCTGGGACAGGGGTCCTACGAGCAGTACTTC	CASSGILGQGSYEQYF
15	TRBD1	TRBJ1-6	TRBV5-1	many	TGCGCCAGCAGCTTGGGAGGGGGCAATAATTCACCCCTCCACTTT	CASSLGGGNNSPLHF
12	-	TRBJ2-5	TRBV20-1	-	TGCAGTGCTAAGGGACTCCAAGAGACCCAGTACTTC	CSAKGLQETQYF
15	TRBD2	TRBJ2-1	TRBV11-2	-	TGTGCCAGCAGCTTAGAACTAGCGGGATTCGATGAGCAGTTCTTC	CASSLELAGFDEQFF
15	-	TRBJ1-6	TRBV10-3	-	TGTGCCATCAACCCCGGACTGGCAGAGGGCTCACCCCTCCACTTT	CAINPGLAEGSPLHF
15	-	TRBJ2-3	TRBV6-1	-	TGTGCCAGCAGTCCACGGACAGATAGCACAGATACGCAGTATTTT	CASSPRTDSTDTQYF